This TCR beta chain was sequenced during a study of T cell responses to AZD1222 COVID-19 vaccine (dated by TCRdb to the early 2020s). Turning to the overall study: AZD1222 recipients with second doses at about 4 weeks or about 12 weeks were pooled, because spike-specific TCR depth and breadth did not differ between schedules. TCR sequencing was performed for 233 trial participants, of whom about 200 were given two doses of AZD1222 and around 25 were given two doses of MenACWY control vaccine. Trial participants were enrolled into age subgroups of 18-55, 56-69 and 70-plus years, which contained 148, 28 and 57 TCR-sequenced participants, respectively.

This sample's time point label indicates: baseline before first vaccination. Samples from vaccinated people were obtained from the UK trials COV001 and COV002, which included a single-blind randomized controlled phase 2/3 trial of AZD1222 (ChAdOx1 nCoV-19) in healthy adults. For TCRbeta chain sequencing, PBMC samples from trial participants were taken at day 0 and at day 28 after the second dose. The junction carries 8 bases between V and J, which are trimmed by 1 base and 10 bases respectively. According to the germline V gene, CDR1 reads KGHSH and CDR2 reads LQKENI. The CDR3 covers 12 residues, taking in both the cysteine and the phenylalanine. Only CDR3 DNA remains: 36 bases, in frame from the first base. Comment on this clone: Its cognate antigen has yet to be identified. No quality values exist for individual bases; no much larger clone is one base distant.

The CDR3 regions of human TCRbeta chains were analyzed by immunosequencing. The paper's data handling went like this. TCRs in the repertoires were matched against a reference library of SARS-CoV-2-specific TCRs that had been generated with the MIRA antigen-specificity platform. Breadth meant the fraction of unique TCRs that were SARS-CoV-2-associated, whereas depth meant the fraction of total T cells that were SARS-CoV-2-associated. Using the MIRA data, every spike-specific TCR was mapped to the spike region that the TCR reacted to and assigned to either a CD4 or a CD8 class. Log10-transformed breadth and depth values were compared by one-way ANOVA with Sidak's multiple comparisons tests. Not all clones reach the TCRdb copy of this immuneACCESS table, which keeps in-frame sequences only. Checked studies attribute under half of the gap to unresolved V genes and leave the rest unexplained. The V and J calls and clone size were taken over from that table, and D and trimming were inferred from the DNA. Across this sample there are 140,000 to 150,000 clones, with roughly nine tenths seen only once. Clones ranked in the top ten supply 4.5% to 6.5% of the sample.

The study at large found these results: The 56-69-year group was small, and its depth increase did not reach significance, likely because of low power. Because no day 14 peak-response samples were available, repertoires were characterized only after the peak T cell response. Conclusions about previously exposed vaccinees are limited, since just 6 or 7 AZD1222 recipients were seropositive for SARS-CoV-2 at baseline. CD4 TCRs associated with the vaccine covered the entire spike protein, and the dominant responses were in regions 160-218 and 743-854. Participants were mostly white British and included more females than males, and it was suggested by the authors that clonal diversity may have been underestimated. Reportedly, close to half of the unique spike-specific TCRs recognized epitopes lying outside the regions that are mutated in the B.1.351 and B.1.1.7 variants. A significant rise in spike-specific TCR breadth and depth was observed after two AZD1222 doses relative to day 0 and relative to MenACWY recipients.

The source of this sequence is an adult in good health. Sample: peripheral blood, taken on day 0 of AZD1222 vaccination. The rearrangement combines TRBV18 with TRBJ2-1; no confident D gene assignment can be made. The CDR3 protein: CASSPLGQEQFF. The nucleotide sequence reads as follows: TGTGCCAGCTCACCACTAGGCCAGGAGCAGTTCTTC.